The T cell receptor (beta chain) described here comes from a study of radiotherapy plus CTLA-4 blockade in lung cancer. Clones were sequenced by immunoSEQ multiplex PCR, and TCRdb holds only the in-frame ones, with some missing. The sample has approximately 60,000 clones, roughly 79% seen once; the top ten hold 5% to 7.5%. This material consisted of peripheral blood, taken from a patient treated with radiotherapy plus ipilimumab. This receptor was obtained from a human donor with non-small cell lung cancer whose response to radiotherapy plus ipilimumab could not be evaluated.

CDR3 residues: CASSTERGGNYGYTF. Here the CDR3 DNA reads TGCGCCAGCAGCACAGAACGGGGGGGGAACTATGGCTACACCTTC. V is TRBV5-1 and J is TRBJ1-2; TRBD1 is a possible D gene (5 bases). V lost 4 bases and J 2 bases, leaving 15 bases between the germline ends. This CDR3 region has 15 residues. Germline CDR1 reads SGHRS; CDR2 reads YFSETQ. Supplemented by reference TRBV5-1 and TRBJ1-2, the full variable domain reads KAGVTQTPRYLIKTRGQQVTLSCSPISGHRSVSWYQQTPGQGLQFLFEYFSETQRNKGNFPGRFSGRQFSNSRSEMNVSTLELGDSALYLCASSTERGGNYGYTFGSGTRLTVV.